The rows below give T cell receptor beta chains drawn from one sample of a study of T cell repertoires in cytomegalovirus infection. TCRdb re-derived calls from the reads in MiXCR, one entry per CDR3 protein. The sample has a few hundred thousand distinct CDR3 sequences, 30% to 40% seen once; the top ten hold 15% to 20%. Which antigens these TCRs recognize remains unknown. This sample comprised cultured PBMCs, obtained from culture after CMV antigen stimulation. The receptors derive from a human donor in good health (CMV status not recorded). Some clones in this sample may be carry-over from other donors' samples. CDR3s include the opening cysteine and the closing phenylalanine or tryptophan. Each record gives: J gene, clone size, V gene, D gene, CDR3 protein, CDR3 DNA. A D gene is named only where the DNA matches it firmly. Expanded clones are given a class, and other clones once, few, many or no size at all.

J: TRBJ2-2
size: many
V: TRBV7-9
D: -
CDR3: CASSLEGAGELFF
DNA: TGTGCCAGCAGCTTGGAGGGGGCCGGGGAGCTGTTTTTT

J: TRBJ1-6
size: many
V: TRBV7-2
D: -
CDR3: CASSFGPDSANSPLHF
DNA: TGTGCCAGCAGCTTTGGCCCGGACAGCGCGAATTCACCCCTCCACTTT

J: TRBJ2-3
size: -
V: TRBV7-2
D: -
CDR3: CASSGDSNTDTQYF
DNA: TGTGCCAGCAGCGGTGACTCGAACACAGATACGCAGTATTTT

J: TRBJ2-2
size: -
V: TRBV6-2/TRBV6-3
D: -
CDR3: CASIDDFNTGELFF
DNA: TGTGCCAGCATTGATGACTTTAACACCGGGGAGCTGTTTTTT

J: TRBJ2-1
size: few
V: TRBV12-3/TRBV12-4
D: TRBD2
CDR3: CASSAQGLAGSSYNEQFF
DNA: TGTGCCAGCAGTGCCCAGGGACTAGCGGGGAGCTCCTACAATGAGCAGTTCTTC

J: TRBJ2-7
size: -
V: TRBV25-1
D: -
CDR3: CASSEYGTAYEQYF
DNA: TGTGCCAGCAGTGAATACGGGACGGCCTACGAGCAGTACTTC

J: TRBJ2-3
size: -
V: TRBV12-3/TRBV12-4
D: -
CDR3: CASSSPRDWFTDTQYF
DNA: TGTGCCAGCAGTTCGCCCCGGGACTGGTTCACAGATACGCAGTATTTT

J: TRBJ2-3
size: -
V: TRBV7-2
D: -
CDR3: CASSLSLYTQYF
DNA: TGTGCCAGCAGCTTGTCGTTGTATACGCAGTATTTT

J: TRBJ1-3
size: -
V: TRBV7-2
D: -
CDR3: CASSLVGPYSGNTIYF
DNA: TGTGCCAGCAGCTTAGTAGGGCCGTACTCTGGAAACACCATATATTTT

J: TRBJ1-1
size: once
V: TRBV10-3
D: -
CDR3: CAISEQGTGPNTEAFF
DNA: TGTGCCATCAGTGAGCAGGGAACAGGGCCGAACACTGAAGCTTTCTTT